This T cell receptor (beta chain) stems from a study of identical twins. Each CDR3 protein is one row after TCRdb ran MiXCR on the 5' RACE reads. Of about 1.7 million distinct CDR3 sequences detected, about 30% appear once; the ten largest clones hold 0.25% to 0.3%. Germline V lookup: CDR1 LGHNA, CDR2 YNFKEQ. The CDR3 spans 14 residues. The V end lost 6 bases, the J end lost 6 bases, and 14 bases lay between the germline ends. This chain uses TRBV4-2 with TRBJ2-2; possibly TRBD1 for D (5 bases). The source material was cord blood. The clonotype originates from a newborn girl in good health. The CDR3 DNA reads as TGTGCCAGCAGGCGTCTCAGGGCCCCCGGGGAGCTGTTTTTT. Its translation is CASRRLRAPGELFF.